A single sample is the source of the 23 T cell receptor beta chains below, sequenced in a study of T cell changes during pregnancy in multiple sclerosis. Here immunoSEQ multiplex PCR was the method, and the copy in TCRdb shows in-frame clones only, minus some. Seen here are about 110,000 clones, about 90% observed once, and the top ten hold 1.5%. The input for sequencing was peripheral blood, taken in the third trimester of pregnancy. These receptors were taken from a female donor with multiple sclerosis, enrolled in a pregnancy study.

The chain has TRBV6-1 and TRBJ2-7, with 8 bases matching TRBD1. The CDR3 extends over 14 amino acids. V trimming: 6 bases; J trimming: 3 bases; junction bases outside the gene matches: 7. Looked up from germline, CDR1 is MNHNS and CDR2 is SASEGT. The CDR3 is CASSSDRGYYEQYF. The CDR3 region has the DNA TGTGCCAGCAGCTCAGACAGGGGATACTACGAGCAGTACTTC.

The chain combines TRBV2 with TRBJ2-7; D uncertain. Germline lookup yields CDR1 SNHLY and CDR2 FYNNEI. V was cut by 3 bases and J by 9 bases, with 12 bases left in between. The CDR3 is 12 amino acids. CDR3 DNA sequence: TGTGCCAGCAGTGAGGAGCGAGGTGGGCAGTACTTC. Translation: CASSEERGGQYF.

The genes are TRBV27 and TRBJ2-1; the D gene is possibly TRBD1 (6 bases). The CDR3 length is 16 residues. CDR1 is MNHEY and CDR2 is SMNVEV in the germline V gene (reference sequence). V gave up 5 bases and J gave up 0 bases, with 14 bases separating them. This chain's CDR3 is CASSIQGRNSYNEQFF. The CDR3 DNA is TGTGCCAGCAGTATACAGGGTCGGAACTCCTACAATGAGCAGTTCTTC.

The chain combines TRBV18 with TRBJ2-5, with 10 bases identical to TRBD2. This CDR3 contains 14 residues. Unmatched junction bases numbered 2, after V lost 3 bases and J lost 4 bases. The germline gives CDR1 KGHSH, CDR2 LQKENI. DNA of the CDR3: TGTGCCAGCTCACCCAGCGGGGGGGCAGAGACCCAGTACTTC. Encoded protein: CASSPSGGAETQYF.

The chain combines TRBV5-6 with TRBJ1-1; D is perhaps TRBD1 (5 bases). V lost 4 bases to trimming and J lost 5 bases, with 15 bases between them. The germline V gene encodes CDR1 SGHDT and CDR2 YYEEEE. The CDR3 contains 14 residues. CDR3 residues: CASSNTWGGTEAFF. CDR3 DNA sequence: TGTGCCAGCAGCAACACTTGGGGGGGGACTGAAGCTTTCTTT.

This chain links TRBV6-5 with TRBJ2-1; TRBD1 aligns across 10 bases. The CDR3 contains 13 residues. J lost 15 bases, V lost 1 base, and 6 bases had no gene match. Germline assignment: CDR1 MNHEY and CDR2 SVGAGI. CDR3 residues: CASSYFDRGQMFF. Here the CDR3 DNA reads TGTGCCAGCAGTTACTTCGACAGGGGGCAGATGTTCTTC.

The chain employs TRBV6-6 and TRBJ2-3; D is ambiguous. V lost 5 bases and J lost 2, with 17 bases in between. The CDR3 has 16 amino acids. Looked up from germline, CDR1 is MNHNY and CDR2 is SVGAGI (reference sequence). CDR3 protein: CASSLLESVYTDTQYF. The CDR3 coding sequence is TGTGCCAGCAGTCTCCTGGAGAGCGTTTACACAGATACGCAGTATTTT.

Only one count was recorded for this clone. The chain is built from TRBV5-1 and TRBJ1-5; 7 bases line up with TRBD1. The germline V gene has CDR1 SGHRS and CDR2 YFSETQ. V shed 4 bases and J 2 bases; nucleotides not matched to a gene: 6. The CDR3 runs to 15 residues. CDR3 coding DNA: TGCGCCAGCAGCCCGGACGGGACAGGCAATCAGCCCCAGCATTTT. Its translation is CASSPDGTGNQPQHF.

This clone was counted between two and nine times. V gene TRBV4-1 combines with J gene TRBJ1-1, with D unclear. Looked up from germline, CDR1 is MGHRA and CDR2 is YSYEKL. With 3 bases removed from V and 3 bases from J, the gap between germline ends came to 11 bases. This CDR3 has 14 amino acids. Written as DNA, the CDR3 is TGCGCCAGCAGCCACCCGATGAGGGACACTGAAGCTTTCTTT. Its protein is CASSHPMRDTEAFF.

V and J are TRBV7-9 and TRBJ1-4; the match to TRBD1 covers 10 bases. This CDR3 comprises 15 residues. Germline CDR1 SEHNR, CDR2 FQNEAQ (reference sequence). Trimming took 3 bases from V and 8 from J; bases not matched to a gene: 6. The CDR3 region is CASSLGQGSVEKLFF. The DNA of the CDR3 is TGTGCCAGCAGCTTGGGACAGGGGTCTGTCGAAAAACTGTTTTTT.

V gene TRBV13 combines with J gene TRBJ1-2, with D possibly matching TRBD1 (6 bases). The germline V gene has CDR1 PRHDT and CDR2 FYEKMQ (reference sequence). Trimming removed 1 base from V and 7 bases from J, with 28 bases in between. The CDR3 sequence is 19 residues long. Here the CDR3 DNA reads TGTGCCAGCAGCTTAGTGGTTAGTGGCACAGGGAATACTCGGTCTGGCTACACCTTC. As protein: CASSLVVSGTGNTRSGYTF. Full variable domain (missing parts from reference TRBV13 and TRBJ1-2): AAGVIQSPRHLIKEKRETATLKCYPIPRHDTVYWYQQGPGQDPQFLISFYEKMQSDKGSIPDRFSAQQFSDYHSELNMSSLELGDSALYFCASSLVVSGTGNTRSGYTFGSGTRLTVV.

The chain carries TRBV28 and TRBJ2-7, with a weak D call TRBD1 (7 bases). The CDR3 length is 13 residues. V shed 8 bases and J shed 7 bases, with 18 bases lying between them. CDR1 and CDR2 from the germline V gene are MDHEN and SYDVKM. The CDR3 sequence: CASAGQTLREQYF. CDR3 nucleotide sequence: TGTGCCAGCGCGGGACAGACCCTTAGGGAGCAGTACTTC.

The J gene is TRBJ1-4, the V gene TRBV5-6; TRBD1 matches 7 bases. Germline CDR1 and CDR2: SGHDT and YYEEEE. The V segment lost 3 bases and the J segment 8 bases; nucleotides outside the gene matches: 7. This CDR3 has 14 amino acids. The CDR3 DNA sequence: TGTGCCAGCAGCTCGGGGACAGTATTAGAAAAACTGTTTTTT. Its translation is CASSSGTVLEKLFF.

This chain links TRBV27 with TRBJ2-7, with 10 bases that match TRBD1. Trimming removed 5 bases from V and 3 bases from J; junction bases left unmatched: 7. Per germline, CDR1 MNHEY and CDR2 SMNVEV (reference sequence). The CDR3 sequence is 15 residues long. CDR3 in DNA: TGTGCCAGCAGTCCGATCCGGACAGGGGGCTACGAGCAGTACTTC. It encodes CASSPIRTGGYEQYF.

V and J are TRBV18 and TRBJ2-1; 11 nucleotides line up with TRBD2. The CDR3 is 17 residues long. CDR1 and CDR2 from the germline V gene are KGHSH and LQKENI. Unmatched junction bases numbered 8, after V lost 0 bases and J lost 7 bases. This CDR3 reads CASSPPGLAVPRNEQFF. The CDR3 coding sequence is TGTGCCAGCTCACCACCGGGACTAGCGGTTCCTAGGAATGAGCAGTTCTTC. Looking up the rest from reference TRBV18 and TRBJ2-1 gives the full variable domain: NAGVMQNPRHLVRRRGQEARLRCSPMKGHSHVYWYRQLPEEGLKFMVYLQKENIIDESGMPKERFSAEFPKEGPSILRIQQVVRGDSAAYFCASSPPGLAVPRNEQFFGPGTRLTVL.

This clone occurred a few times. The V call is TRBV25-1, the J call TRBJ1-2; 8 positions match TRBD1. The CDR3 has 14 amino acids. The germline CDR1 and CDR2 sequences are MGHDK and SYGVNS. V lost 5 bases and J lost 8; bases outside the gene matches: 10. CDR3 nucleotide sequence: TGTGCCAGCAGTCCCTCCGGACAGGGCGGGGGCTACACCTTC. This gives the protein CASSPSGQGGGYTF.

V is TRBV5-1 and J is TRBJ2-7; 9 bases align to TRBD1. Germline trimming cut 0 bases from V and 1 base from J; bases unmatched to any gene: 2. CDR3 size: 15 residues. Germline V gives CDR1 SGHRS, CDR2 YFSETQ. The CDR3 DNA sequence: TGCGCCAGCAGCTTGGTTGGGACAGGGTCCTACGAGCAGTACTTC. Its translation is CASSLVGTGSYEQYF.

The chain recombines TRBV2 with TRBJ1-1; D is perhaps TRBD1 (5 bases). Trimming cost V 8 bases and J 7 bases, with 14 bases left between them. This CDR3 has 12 residues. Germline assignment: CDR1 SNHLY and CDR2 FYNNEI. The CDR3 region is CASQPRVGEAFF. CDR3 nucleotides: TGTGCCAGCCAGCCCAGGGTGGGTGAAGCTTTCTTT.

This clone was counted only a few times. CDR3 coding DNA: TGCGCCAGCAGCACGGACAGGGTGAATGGCTACACCTTC. Amino acids: CASSTDRVNGYTF. The genes are TRBV5-1 and TRBJ1-2; 8 bases are a match to TRBD1. CDR1 and CDR2 (germline): SGHRS, YFSETQ. After removal of 4 bases from V and 6 bases from J, the junction contained 5 bases not matched to a gene. This CDR3 region has 13 residues.

This clone is a singleton in its sample. The genes are TRBV5-4 and TRBJ2-1, with TRBD1 identical over 9 bases. This CDR3 comprises 16 residues. V trimming: 3 bases; J trimming: 5 bases; junction bases outside the gene matches: 9. CDR1 SGHNT and CDR2 YYREEE come from the germline V gene (reference sequence). Here the CDR3 reads CASSSAGGTGHNEQFF. CDR3 bases: TGTGCCAGCAGCTCGGCCGGAGGGACAGGGCACAATGAGCAGTTCTTC.

The chain is built from TRBV4-2 and TRBJ2-5; TRBD1 might be the D (7 bases). V was cut by 3 bases and J by 0 bases, with 14 bases left in between. Germline V gene sequence: CDR1 LGHNA, CDR2 YNFKEQ. This CDR3 region has 16 residues. The CDR3, as DNA: TGTGCCAGCAGCCAGGCAGGGGGGAATTACCAAGAGACCCAGTACTTC. This sequence encodes CASSQAGGNYQETQYF.

CDR3 region: CASSEKDRGATEAFF. The CDR3 coding sequence is TGTGCCAGCAGTGAGAAGGACAGGGGAGCAACTGAAGCTTTCTTT. The V call is TRBV6-4, the J call TRBJ1-1, with TRBD1 identical over 9 bases. V gave up 3 bases and J gave up 5 bases; unmatched junction bases: 7. CDR3 length: 15 residues. In germline, CDR1 is MRHNA, CDR2 SNTAGT.

This chain uses TRBV29-1 with TRBJ2-6; maybe TRBD1 (6 bases). CDR1 SQVTM and CDR2 ANQGSEA come from the germline V gene. V was trimmed by 0 bases and J by 4 bases, leaving 19 bases between them. The CDR3 runs to 18 residues. The CDR3 bases are TGCAGCGTTGAAGATAACCAGGGGTGGGGAGTAGGGGCCAACGTCCTGACTTTC. Translating it yields CSVEDNQGWGVGANVLTF.